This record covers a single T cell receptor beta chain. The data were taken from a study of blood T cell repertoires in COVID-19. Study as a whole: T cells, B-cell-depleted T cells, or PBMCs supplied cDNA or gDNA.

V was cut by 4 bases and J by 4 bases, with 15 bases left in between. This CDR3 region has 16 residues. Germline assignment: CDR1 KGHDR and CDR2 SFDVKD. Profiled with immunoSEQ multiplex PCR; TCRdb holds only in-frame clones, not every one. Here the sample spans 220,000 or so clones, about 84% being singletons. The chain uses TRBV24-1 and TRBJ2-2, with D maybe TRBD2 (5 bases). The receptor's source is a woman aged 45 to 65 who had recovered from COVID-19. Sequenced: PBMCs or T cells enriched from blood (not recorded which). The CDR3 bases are TGTGCCACCAGTGACCCCCAGACGGGAACCACCGGGGAGCTGTTTTTT. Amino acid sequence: CATSDPQTGTTGELFF.